The 21 T cell receptor beta chains reported below all come from one sample, sequenced in a study of beta chain features in type 1 diabetes. All of the isolated RNA was reverse transcribed, so expressed TCRB transcripts were sequenced. The assay was immunoSEQ multiplex PCR, and TCRdb's table has in-frame clones only and misses some. The sample lists 10,000 to 15,000 clones; roughly half were seen once. Sequencing was performed on stem cell memory CD4+ T cells from blood. Every receptor here comes from a man younger than 35 in good health.

This clone was found a few times. The CDR3 loop reads CASSDGGQGSAGANVLTF. The CDR3 DNA sequence: TGTGCCAGTAGCGACGGGGGACAGGGAAGTGCTGGGGCCAACGTCCTGACTTTC. The chain combines TRBV19 with TRBJ2-6, with 9 bases lining up with TRBD1. Germline V gives CDR1 LNHDA, CDR2 SQIVND (reference sequence). V was clipped by 6 bases and J by 2 bases; unmatched bases: 11. There are 18 residues in the CDR3.

This clone turned up a few times. This chain links TRBV29-1 with TRBJ2-3, with TRBD2 matching 13 bases. In germline, CDR1 is SQVTM, CDR2 ANQGSEA. The CDR3 extends over 15 amino acids. Losses at the gene ends were 6 bases for V and 1 base for J; bases not matched to a gene: 4. The CDR3 nucleotides read TGCAGCGTGGTAGGACTAGCGGGAGGCACAGATACGCAGTATTTT. Protein product: CSVVGLAGGTDTQYF.

The chain joins TRBV7-2 to TRBJ1-3; TRBD1 agrees at 9 bases. V lost 2 bases to trimming and J lost 4 bases; unmatched junction nucleotides: 6. This CDR3 has 16 amino acids. Germline V CDR1 and CDR2: SGHTA, FQGNSA. The CDR3: CASSLRTGEMGNTIYF. The CDR3 DNA reads TGTGCCAGCAGCTTAAGGACAGGGGAGATGGGAAACACCATATATTTT.

The chain combines TRBV28 with TRBJ2-5; possibly TRBD1 for D (6 bases). The CDR3 runs 15 residues. Germline loops: CDR1 MDHEN, CDR2 SYDVKM. V was clipped by 5 bases and J by 0 bases, with 13 bases between them. CDR3 sequence reads: CASSPPDSYQETQYF. DNA of the CDR3: TGTGCCAGCAGTCCCCCGGACAGCTACCAAGAGACCCAGTACTTC. Drawing the rest from reference TRBV28 and TRBJ2-5, the complete variable domain is DVKVTQSSRYLVKRTGEKVFLECVQDMDHENMFWYRQDPGLGLRLIYFSYDVKMKEKGDIPEGYSVSREKKERFSLILESASTNQTSMYLCASSPPDSYQETQYFGPGTRLLVL.

There are a few counts of this clone. This sequence joins TRBV2 and TRBJ2-2, with D unclear. CDR1 and CDR2 from the germline V gene are SNHLY and FYNNEI. The CDR3 has 14 amino acids. V was cut by 3 bases and J by 4 bases, with 9 bases left in between. The CDR3 DNA reads as TGTGCCAGCAGTGATCCAGGTAGCACCGGGGAGCTGTTTTTT. Translated: CASSDPGSTGELFF.

The chain joins TRBV19 to TRBJ2-1, with a tentative D call TRBD1 (8 bases). This CDR3 comprises 13 residues. Trimming removed 4 bases from V and 8 bases from J, with 12 bases in between. Germline V gene sequence: CDR1 LNHDA, CDR2 SQIVND (reference sequence). CDR3 loop: CASSRTGRDEQFF. The CDR3 DNA reads TGTGCCAGTAGTAGGACAGGGAGGGATGAGCAGTTCTTC.

The chain is built from TRBV6-1 and TRBJ2-7, with 7 bases that match TRBD1. Germline CDR1 is MNHNS and CDR2 is SASEGT. The V gene end was trimmed by 0 bases and the J gene end by 3 bases; junction bases not matched to a gene: 5. The CDR3 contains 15 residues. CDR3 amino acids: CASSEAPQGNYEQYF. CDR3 DNA sequence: TGTGCCAGCAGTGAAGCCCCACAGGGGAACTACGAGCAGTACTTC.

The rearrangement uses TRBV7-8 and TRBJ2-3; no clear D. Trimming cost V 8 bases and J 5 bases, with 17 bases left between them. This CDR3 is built from 14 residues. CDR1 is SGHVS and CDR2 is FQNEAQ in the germline V gene. CDR3 in amino acids: CASRWAPAGDTQYF. In nucleotides, the CDR3 is TGTGCCAGCCGATGGGCCCCGGCCGGAGATACGCAGTATTTT.

This clone came up a few times. This chain links TRBV11-2 with TRBJ1-5, with D possibly being TRBD1 (5 bases). The CDR3 length is 14 residues. Germline V gives CDR1 SGHAT, CDR2 FQNNGV. The V end was cut by 0 bases, the J end by 9 bases, with 12 bases between. CDR3 in amino acids: CASSLDREVLPQHF. The CDR3 DNA reads as TGTGCCAGCAGCTTAGACAGGGAGGTACTGCCCCAGCATTTT.

The chain links TRBV11-2 to TRBJ1-2; D may be TRBD1 (5 bases). Germline CDR1 is SGHAT and CDR2 is FQNNGV. V was cut by 1 base and J by 2 bases, with 11 bases left in between. The CDR3 is made up of 15 amino acids. CDR3 protein: CASSLGGVRNYGYTF. The CDR3 bases are TGTGCCAGCAGCTTAGGGGGGGTTCGAAACTATGGCTACACCTTC.

This clone was recorded a few times. The chain combines TRBV7-2 with TRBJ2-7; no clear D. This CDR3 region has 12 residues. Deletions cut 4 bases from V and 7 bases from J, with 11 bases between. The germline gives CDR1 SGHTA, CDR2 FQGNSA. For the CDR3, the DNA is TGTGCCAGCAGCTCCTTTCGGTTTGAGCAGTACTTC. Translation: CASSSFRFEQYF. The entire variable domain, with the rest obtained from reference TRBV7-2 and TRBJ2-7, is as follows: GAGVSQSPSNKVTEKGKDVELRCDPISGHTALYWYRQSLGQGLEFLIYFQGNSAPDKSGLPSDRFSAERTGGSVSTLTIQRTQQEDSAVYLCASSSFRFEQYFGPGTRLTVT.

This chain uses TRBV7-9 with TRBJ1-5, with 9 bases matching TRBD1. In germline, CDR1 is SEHNR, CDR2 FQNEAQ (reference sequence). Germline trimming cut 0 bases from V and 5 bases from J; bases unmatched to any gene: 8. The CDR3 sequence is 17 residues long. The CDR3 loop is CASSLALTGTGHQPQHF. The CDR3 nucleotides read TGTGCCAGCAGCTTAGCGCTGACGGGGACAGGGCATCAGCCCCAGCATTTT.

This clone was observed a few times. The chain employs TRBV19 and TRBJ1-5; 8 bases fit TRBD1. CDR1 and CDR2 (germline): LNHDA, SQIVND (reference sequence). V lost 9 bases to trimming and J lost 7 bases; unmatched junction nucleotides: 11. The CDR3 is made up of 14 amino acids. CDR3 sequence: CASQDRAPGQPQHF. CDR3 sequence (DNA): TGTGCCAGCCAGGACAGGGCACCTGGGCAGCCCCAGCATTTT.

This clone showed up just a few times. J is TRBJ2-7 and V is TRBV19, with 9 bases aligning to TRBD1. The V gene end was trimmed by 7 bases and the J gene end by 5 bases; junction bases not matched to a gene: 6. The V gene's germline CDR1 is LNHDA and CDR2 SQIVND (reference sequence). The CDR3 is 13 amino acids. CDR3 amino acids: CASKQGARNEQYF. CDR3 nucleotide sequence: TGTGCCAGTAAACAGGGGGCGCGGAACGAGCAGTACTTC.

This clone has only a few counts. The gene calls are TRBV11-2 and TRBJ1-1; 9 positions agree with TRBD1. Per the germline V gene, CDR1 is SGHAT and CDR2 is FQNNGV. CDR3 size: 13 residues. The ends lost 5 bases at V and 3 bases at J; junction bases unmatched: 1. The CDR3 DNA reads TGTGCCAGCAGCCGGACAGGGGACACTGAAGCTTTCTTT. This gives the protein CASSRTGDTEAFF.

This clone came up once. The chain joins TRBV2 to TRBJ2-1; TRBD2 agrees at 14 bases. Germline V gene lookup returns CDR1 SNHLY and CDR2 FYNNEI. There are 15 residues in the CDR3. The V gene end was trimmed by 4 bases and the J gene end by 8 bases; junction bases not matched to a gene: 4. Written as DNA, the CDR3 is TGTGCCAGCAGTGGACTAGCGGGGGGGCCCGATGAGCAGTTCTTC. Translated: CASSGLAGGPDEQFF.

V is TRBV7-2 and J is TRBJ1-1, with 11 bases identical to TRBD1. V lost 0 bases and J lost 4; bases outside the gene matches: 4. The CDR3 runs to 16 residues. Germline V gene lookup returns CDR1 SGHTA and CDR2 FQGNSA. The CDR3 is CASSLARGTGGTEAFF. CDR3 DNA sequence: TGTGCCAGCAGCTTAGCCCGGGGGACAGGGGGCACTGAAGCTTTCTTT.

The chain combines TRBV7-8 with TRBJ1-4, with no clear D. CDR1 and CDR2 (germline): SGHVS, FQNEAQ. The CDR3 has 14 amino acids. Trimming shortened V by 1 base and J by 10 bases, and 13 bases separated the two germline ends. The CDR3 loop reads CASSLGFHDSKLFF. The DNA for the CDR3 is TGTGCCAGCAGCTTAGGGTTCCACGACTCAAAACTGTTTTTT.

This chain links TRBV6-5 with TRBJ1-3; D call uncertain. The CDR3 covers 15 residues. V gave up 0 bases and J gave up 4 bases, with 10 bases separating them. Germline V CDR1 and CDR2: MNHEY, SVGAGI. The CDR3 DNA follows: TGTGCCAGCAGTTACTCCCCGACTCTCGGAAACACCATATATTTT. It translates to CASSYSPTLGNTIYF.

This clone was seen more than once but under ten times. The chain links TRBV29-1 to TRBJ2-1; the D is unclear. V shed 2 bases and J shed 6 bases, with 8 bases lying between them. The CDR3 is 12 amino acids. Germline CDR1 and CDR2: SQVTM and ANQGSEA. The CDR3 sequence is CSVESAGNEQFF. Written as DNA, the CDR3 is TGCAGCGTTGAAAGCGCCGGCAATGAGCAGTTCTTC.

Only a few counts were recorded for this clone. This chain joins TRBV7-2 and TRBJ2-3; TRBD2 agrees at 8 bases. The CDR3 spans 16 residues. V shed 5 bases, J shed 5 bases, and the junction held 12 bases outside the gene matches. Germline lookup yields CDR1 SGHTA and CDR2 FQGNSA. CDR3 DNA sequence: TGTGCCAGCAGCCCCAGGGGCGGGGGGAAGGTAGATACGCAGTATTTT. The encoded protein is CASSPRGGGKVDTQYF.